This is a list of T cell receptor beta chains from one sample in a study of CD8+ T cells in alopecia areata. Here immunoSEQ multiplex PCR was the method, and the copy in TCRdb shows in-frame clones only, minus some. Of 95,000 to 100,000 clones in the sample, just under 60% were seen once. The source material was CD8+ T cells sorted from blood, sampled at approximately week 60, from a patient treated with tofacitinib. The receptor source for this set is a human donor with alopecia areata. CDR3s include the opening cysteine and the closing phenylalanine or tryptophan. The order of the fields is V gene, J gene, clone size, CDR3 length, CDR3 protein. Clone size, where shown, is once, few, many, or a class for clones that have expanded.

TRBV4-2	TRBJ2-7	NA	16	CASSQGTGRIYYEQYF
TRBV4-2	TRBJ2-5	NA	15	CASSHPTRIGKTQYF
TRBV7-9	TRBJ2-7	few	15	CASSSGGTGGYEQYF
TRBV5-1	TRBJ2-2	NA	17	CASSLQGQGAIAGELFF
TRBV4-1	TRBJ1-1	NA	14	CASSHGQANTEAFF
TRBV30	TRBJ2-3	NA	15	CAWSPGTGHTDTQYF
TRBV15	TRBJ2-7	few	14	CATSRVADSGEQYF
TRBV9	TRBJ2-1	NA	15	CASSVGTSGAHEQFF
TRBV5-1	TRBJ2-5	NA	14	CASSNGTVYKAQYF
TRBV13	TRBJ1-1	few	14	CASSSYGGQGEAFF
TRBV7-9	TRBJ2-2	few	17	CASSSPRGQGATGELFF
TRBV2	TRBJ2-7	NA	11	CASSENLEQYF
TRBV19	TRBJ1-2	NA	12	CATLAGNYGYTF
TRBV7-9	TRBJ1-2	few	15	CASSSKTGGDGGYTF
TRBV13	TRBJ2-7	NA	12	CASSLGRGEQYF
TRBV27	TRBJ2-1	NA	15	CASSRETGLSYEQFF
TRBV9	TRBJ2-3	NA	15	CASSESGANTDTQYF
TRBV23-1	TRBJ2-5	few	20	CASSQKVGQGRLRRQETQYF
TRBV11-3	TRBJ1-5	many	16	CASSRIRDLANQPQHF
TRBV4-1	TRBJ2-7	once	16	CASSQVLQSATYEQYF